This TCR beta chain was found in a study of cytomegalovirus exposure and HLA in healthy donors. General study results and limits: Some segments of the V type, notably TRBV6-2 and TRBV6-3, were excluded as indistinguishable. Presence/absence analyses assumed roughly uniform sequencing depth across donors. Earlier findings revealed that most TCR beta V segments proved productive either about 90% or about 30% of the time.

Germline CDR1 and CDR2: SGHVS and FQNEAQ. This CDR3 region has 15 residues. Notes on this clone: The target antigen is unknown.

The primer mix had 60 Vbeta and 13 Jbeta primers. Assay: immunoSEQ multiplex PCR; the TCRdb copy retains only in-frame clones and omits some. Altogether 150,000 to 200,000 clones are present, roughly 83% being singletons, with the ten largest covering approximately 2.2%. The sequence was obtained from a woman in her fifties or sixties in good health and CMV-seronegative. The specimen sequenced was PBMCs. The chain has TRBV7-8 and TRBJ2-5; 9 bases fit TRBD2. The J call is in doubt because the DNA end fits TRBJ2-7 better. The CDR3 region has the DNA TGTGCCAGCAGCGGGAGAGCGGGGGGCCAACTCGAGCAGTACTTC. Encoded protein: CASSGRAGGQLEQYF.